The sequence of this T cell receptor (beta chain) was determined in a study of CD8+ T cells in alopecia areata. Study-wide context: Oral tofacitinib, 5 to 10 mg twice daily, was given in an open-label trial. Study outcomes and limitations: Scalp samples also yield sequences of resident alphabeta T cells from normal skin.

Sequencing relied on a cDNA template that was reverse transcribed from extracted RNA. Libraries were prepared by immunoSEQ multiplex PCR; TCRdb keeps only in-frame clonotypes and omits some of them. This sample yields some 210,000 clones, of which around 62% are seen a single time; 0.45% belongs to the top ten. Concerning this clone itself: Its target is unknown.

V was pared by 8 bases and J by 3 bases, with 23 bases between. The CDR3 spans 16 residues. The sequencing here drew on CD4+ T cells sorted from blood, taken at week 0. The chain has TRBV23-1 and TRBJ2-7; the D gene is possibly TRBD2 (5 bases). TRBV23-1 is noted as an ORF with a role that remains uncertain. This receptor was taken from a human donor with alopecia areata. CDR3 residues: CASVYSGDGGDYEQYF. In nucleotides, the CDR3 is TGCGCCAGCGTATATTCCGGCGACGGAGGTGACTACGAGCAGTACTTC.